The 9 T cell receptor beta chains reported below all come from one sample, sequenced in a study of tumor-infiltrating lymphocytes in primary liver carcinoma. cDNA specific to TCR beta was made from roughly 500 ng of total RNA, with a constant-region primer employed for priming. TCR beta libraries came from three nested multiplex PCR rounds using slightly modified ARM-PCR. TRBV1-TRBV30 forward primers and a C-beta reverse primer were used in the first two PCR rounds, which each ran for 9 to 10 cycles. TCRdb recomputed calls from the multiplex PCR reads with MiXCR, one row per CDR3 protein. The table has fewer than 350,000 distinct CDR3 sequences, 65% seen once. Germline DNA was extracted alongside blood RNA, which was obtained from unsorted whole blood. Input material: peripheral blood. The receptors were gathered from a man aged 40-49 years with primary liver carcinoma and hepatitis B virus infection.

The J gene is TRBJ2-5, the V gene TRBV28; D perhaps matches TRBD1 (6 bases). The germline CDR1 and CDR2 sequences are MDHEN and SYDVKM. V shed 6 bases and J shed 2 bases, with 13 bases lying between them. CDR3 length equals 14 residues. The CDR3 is CASSDQGLQETQYF. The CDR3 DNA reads TGTGCCAGCAGCGACCAGGGGTTACAAGAGACCCAGTACTTC.

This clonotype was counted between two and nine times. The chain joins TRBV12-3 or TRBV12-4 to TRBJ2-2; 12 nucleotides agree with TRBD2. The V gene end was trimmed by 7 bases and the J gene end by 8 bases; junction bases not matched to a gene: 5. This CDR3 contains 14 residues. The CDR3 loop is CASKLAGGNGELFF. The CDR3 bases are TGTGCCAGCAAACTAGCGGGAGGTAATGGGGAGCTGTTTTTT.

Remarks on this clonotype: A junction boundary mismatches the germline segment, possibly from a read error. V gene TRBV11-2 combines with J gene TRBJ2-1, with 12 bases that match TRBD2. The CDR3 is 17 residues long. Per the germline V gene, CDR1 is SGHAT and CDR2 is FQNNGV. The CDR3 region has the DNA TGTGCCAGCAGCATGATACTAGCGGGAGGTTCCTGCAATGAGCAGTTCTTC. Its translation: CASSMILAGGSCNEQFF.

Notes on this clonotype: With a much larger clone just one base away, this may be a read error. DNA for the CDR3: TGTGCCAGCAGTTTATGGGTCGAAACTGTAGCTTTCTTT. Protein: CASSLWVETVAFF. The V and J genes are TRBV12-3 or TRBV12-4 and TRBJ1-1, with no clear D. The CDR3 is 13 amino acids.

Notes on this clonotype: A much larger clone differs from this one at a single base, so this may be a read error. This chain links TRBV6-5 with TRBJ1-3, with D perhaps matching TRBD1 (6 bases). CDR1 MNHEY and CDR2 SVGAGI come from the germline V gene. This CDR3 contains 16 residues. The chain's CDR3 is CANSYVQGSSGNTIYF. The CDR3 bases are TGTGCCAACAGTTACGTTCAGGGGAGCTCTGGAAACACCATATATTTT.

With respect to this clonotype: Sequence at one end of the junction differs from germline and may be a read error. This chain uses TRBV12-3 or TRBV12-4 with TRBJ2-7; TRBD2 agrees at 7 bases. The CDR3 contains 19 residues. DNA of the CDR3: TGTGCCAGCAGCCGGAACCCACCGGGACTATCGGGAGGAAGGGTCGAGAAGTACTTC. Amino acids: CASSRNPPGLSGGRVEKYF.

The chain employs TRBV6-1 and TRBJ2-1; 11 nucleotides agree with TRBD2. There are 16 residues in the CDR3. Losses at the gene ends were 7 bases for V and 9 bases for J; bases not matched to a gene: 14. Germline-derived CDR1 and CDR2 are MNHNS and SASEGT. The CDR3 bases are TGTGCCAGCACTACGATAGCGGGAGGGCCGGGGAGTGAGCAGTTCTTC. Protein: CASTTIAGGPGSEQFF.

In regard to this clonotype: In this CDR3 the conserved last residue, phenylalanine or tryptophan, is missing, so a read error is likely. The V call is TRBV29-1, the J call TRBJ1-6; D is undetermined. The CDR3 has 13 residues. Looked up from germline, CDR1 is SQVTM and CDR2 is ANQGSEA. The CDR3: CSVRSTANSPLHS. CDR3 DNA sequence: TGCAGCGTCAGAAGCACTGCTAATTCGCCCCTCCACTCT.

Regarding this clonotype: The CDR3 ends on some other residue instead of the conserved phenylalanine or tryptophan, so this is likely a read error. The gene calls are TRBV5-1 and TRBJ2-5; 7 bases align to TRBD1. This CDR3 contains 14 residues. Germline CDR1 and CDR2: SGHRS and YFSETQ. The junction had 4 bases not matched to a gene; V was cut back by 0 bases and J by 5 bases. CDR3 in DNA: TGCGCCAGCAGCTTGGTTGGACAGGATGAGACCCAGTACTTA. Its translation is CASSLVGQDETQYL.